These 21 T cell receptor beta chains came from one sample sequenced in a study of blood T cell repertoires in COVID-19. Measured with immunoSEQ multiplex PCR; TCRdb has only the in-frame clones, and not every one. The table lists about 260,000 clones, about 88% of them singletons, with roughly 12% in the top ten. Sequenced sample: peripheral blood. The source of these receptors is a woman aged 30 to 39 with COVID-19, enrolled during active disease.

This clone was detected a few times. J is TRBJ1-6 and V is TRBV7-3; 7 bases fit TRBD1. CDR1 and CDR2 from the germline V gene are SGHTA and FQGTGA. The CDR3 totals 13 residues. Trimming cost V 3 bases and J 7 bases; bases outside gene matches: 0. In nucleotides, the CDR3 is TGTGCCAGCAGCTTGACAGGGAATTCACCCCTCCACTTT. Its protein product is CASSLTGNSPLHF.

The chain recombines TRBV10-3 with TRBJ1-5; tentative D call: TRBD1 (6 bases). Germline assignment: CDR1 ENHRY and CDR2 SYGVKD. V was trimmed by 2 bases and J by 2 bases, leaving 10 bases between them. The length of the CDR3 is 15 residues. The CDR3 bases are TGTGCCATCAGTGAGGGGGGACATCGCAATCAGCCCCAGCATTTT. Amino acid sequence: CAISEGGHRNQPQHF.

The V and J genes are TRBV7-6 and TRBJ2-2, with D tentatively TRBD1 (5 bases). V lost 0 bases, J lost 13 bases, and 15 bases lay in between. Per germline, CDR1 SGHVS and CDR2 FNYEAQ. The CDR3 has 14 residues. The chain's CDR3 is CASSLAGRQYGLFF. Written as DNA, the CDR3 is TGTGCCAGCAGCTTAGCAGGTCGACAGTATGGGCTGTTTTTT.

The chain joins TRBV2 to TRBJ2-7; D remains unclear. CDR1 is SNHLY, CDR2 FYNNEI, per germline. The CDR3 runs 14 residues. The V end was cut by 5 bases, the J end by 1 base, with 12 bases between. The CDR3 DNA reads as TGTGCCAGCAGTCCGGATGACTTTTCCTACGAGCAGTACTTC. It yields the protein CASSPDDFSYEQYF. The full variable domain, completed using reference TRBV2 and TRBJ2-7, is EPEVTQTPSHQVTQMGQEVILRCVPISNHLYFYWYRQILGQKVEFLVSFYNNEISEKSEIFDDQFSVERPDGSNFTLKIRSTKLEDSAMYFCASSPDDFSYEQYFGPGTRLTVT.

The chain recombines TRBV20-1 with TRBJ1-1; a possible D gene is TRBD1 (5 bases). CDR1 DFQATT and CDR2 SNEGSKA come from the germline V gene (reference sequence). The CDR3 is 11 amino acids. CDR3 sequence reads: CIWGGYTEAFF. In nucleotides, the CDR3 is TGCATCTGGGGGGGGTACACTGAAGCTTTCTTT.

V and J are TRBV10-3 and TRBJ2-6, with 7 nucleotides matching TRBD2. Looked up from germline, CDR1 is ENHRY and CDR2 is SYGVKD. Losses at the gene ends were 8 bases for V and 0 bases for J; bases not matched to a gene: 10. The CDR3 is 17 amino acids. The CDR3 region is CAIRPGGRLSGANVLTF. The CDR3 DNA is TGTGCCATCCGCCCGGGGGGACGGCTCTCTGGGGCCAACGTCCTGACTTTC.

The CDR3 DNA is TGTGCCAGCAGTTACCGACGGGAGATGGGGGAAAAACTGTTTTTT. As protein: CASSYRREMGEKLFF. The rearrangement joins TRBV2 to TRBJ1-4, with D hard to call. The CDR3 runs 15 residues. The ends were cut back, 5 bases at V and 8 bases at J, with 18 bases in the middle. Germline V CDR1 and CDR2: SNHLY, FYNNEI.

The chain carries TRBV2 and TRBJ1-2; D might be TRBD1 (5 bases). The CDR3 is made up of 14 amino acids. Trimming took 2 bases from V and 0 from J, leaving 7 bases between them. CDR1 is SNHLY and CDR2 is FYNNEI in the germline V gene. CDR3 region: CASSEQGSNYGYTF. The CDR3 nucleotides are TGTGCCAGCAGTGAACAGGGCTCTAACTATGGCTACACCTTC.

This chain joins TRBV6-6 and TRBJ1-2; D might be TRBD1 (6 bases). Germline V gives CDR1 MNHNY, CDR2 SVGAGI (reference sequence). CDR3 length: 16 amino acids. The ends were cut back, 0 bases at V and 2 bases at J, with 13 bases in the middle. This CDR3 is CASSYSNSGQNYGYTF. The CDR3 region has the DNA TGTGCCAGCAGTTACTCGAATTCTGGACAGAACTATGGCTACACCTTC.

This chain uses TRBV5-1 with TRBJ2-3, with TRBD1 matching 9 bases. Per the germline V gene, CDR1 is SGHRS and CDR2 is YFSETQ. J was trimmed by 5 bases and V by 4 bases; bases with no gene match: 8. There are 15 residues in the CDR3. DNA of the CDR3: TGCGCCAGCAGCCTACGGACAGGGGTCCTAGATACGCAGTATTTT. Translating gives CASSLRTGVLDTQYF. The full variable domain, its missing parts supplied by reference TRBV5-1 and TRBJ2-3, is KAGVTQTPRYLIKTRGQQVTLSCSPISGHRSVSWYQQTPGQGLQFLFEYFSETQRNKGNFPGRFSGRQFSNSRSEMNVSTLELGDSALYLCASSLRTGVLDTQYFGPGTRLTVL.

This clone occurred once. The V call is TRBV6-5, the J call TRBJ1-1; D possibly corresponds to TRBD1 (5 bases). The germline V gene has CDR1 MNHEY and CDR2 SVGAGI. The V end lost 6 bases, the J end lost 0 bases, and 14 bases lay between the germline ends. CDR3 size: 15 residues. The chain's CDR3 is CASRELGRLNTEAFF. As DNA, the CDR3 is TGTGCCAGCAGAGAGCTGGGGCGGTTGAACACTGAAGCTTTCTTT.

The CDR3 DNA sequence: TGCAGCGTTGGAGGACAGGCGTCAGGGTACGAGCAGTACTTC. It translates to CSVGGQASGYEQYF. The chain couples TRBV29-1 to TRBJ2-7, with 7 bases that match TRBD1. Germline trimming cut 4 bases from V and 4 bases from J; bases unmatched to any gene: 10. In germline, CDR1 is SQVTM, CDR2 ANQGSEA. This CDR3 has 14 residues.

CDR3 amino acids: CASTLAGGLLSGTDTQYF. The CDR3 DNA is TGTGCCAGCACCCTAGCGGGAGGGTTATTATCAGGGACAGATACGCAGTATTTT. The chain employs TRBV28 and TRBJ2-3; 12 positions match TRBD2. V lost 7 bases and J lost 3; bases outside the gene matches: 14. CDR1 MDHEN and CDR2 SYDVKM come from the germline V gene. The CDR3 is 18 residues long.

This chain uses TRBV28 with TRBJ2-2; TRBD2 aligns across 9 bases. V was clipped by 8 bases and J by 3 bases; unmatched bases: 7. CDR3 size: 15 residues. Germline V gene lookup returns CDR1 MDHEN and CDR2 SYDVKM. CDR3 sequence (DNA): TGTGCCAGCCAGCGGTGGACTAGCGACACCGGGGAGCTGTTTTTT. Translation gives CASQRWTSDTGELFF. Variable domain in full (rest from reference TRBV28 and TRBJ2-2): DVKVTQSSRYLVKRTGEKVFLECVQDMDHENMFWYRQDPGLGLRLIYFSYDVKMKEKGDIPEGYSVSREKKERFSLILESASTNQTSMYLCASQRWTSDTGELFFGEGSRLTVL.

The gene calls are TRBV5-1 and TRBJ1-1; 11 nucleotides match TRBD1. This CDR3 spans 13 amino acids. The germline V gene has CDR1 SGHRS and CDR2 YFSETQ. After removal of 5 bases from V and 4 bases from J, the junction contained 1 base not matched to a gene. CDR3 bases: TGCGCCAGCAGAGGGACAGGGGGCACTGAAGCTTTCTTT. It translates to CASRGTGGTEAFF.

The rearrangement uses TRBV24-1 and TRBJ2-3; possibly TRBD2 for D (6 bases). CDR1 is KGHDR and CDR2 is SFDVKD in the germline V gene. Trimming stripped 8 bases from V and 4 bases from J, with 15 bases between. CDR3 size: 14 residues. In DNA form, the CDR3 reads TGTGCCACCATTGCGGGGATTTTTCCAGATACGCAGTATTTT. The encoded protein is CATIAGIFPDTQYF.

This CDR3 is CASSEYSGTPLNGYTF. Here the CDR3 DNA reads TGTGCCAGCAGTGAATATAGTGGGACACCTTTAAATGGCTACACCTTC. This chain links TRBV25-1 with TRBJ1-2, with D perhaps matching TRBD1 (6 bases). Looked up from germline, CDR1 is MGHDK and CDR2 is SYGVNS. V was pared by 0 bases and J by 6 bases, with 17 bases between. This CDR3 contains 16 residues.

CDR3 region: CASSSRGSTGELFF. In nucleotides, the CDR3 is TGTGCCAGCAGCTCAAGGGGTAGCACCGGGGAGCTGTTTTTT. This rearrangement joins TRBV13 to TRBJ2-2, with TRBD1 as a possible D gene (5 bases). Germline values: CDR1 PRHDT, CDR2 FYEKMQ (reference sequence). The CDR3 has 14 amino acids. V lost 4 bases, J lost 4 bases, and 10 bases lay in between.

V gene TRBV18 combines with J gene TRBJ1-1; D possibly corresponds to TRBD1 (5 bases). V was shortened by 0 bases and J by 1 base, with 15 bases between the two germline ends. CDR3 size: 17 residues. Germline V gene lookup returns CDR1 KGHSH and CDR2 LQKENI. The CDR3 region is CASSPPSSGGANTEAFF. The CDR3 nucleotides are TGTGCCAGCTCACCACCGAGTAGCGGAGGGGCGAACACTGAAGCTTTCTTT.

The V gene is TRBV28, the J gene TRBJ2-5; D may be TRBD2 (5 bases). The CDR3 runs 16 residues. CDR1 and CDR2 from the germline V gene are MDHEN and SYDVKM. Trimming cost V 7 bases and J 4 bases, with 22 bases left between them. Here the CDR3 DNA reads TGTGCCAGCACCCTAGCTCCCGGGCCCTTAGGAGAGACCCAGTACTTC. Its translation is CASTLAPGPLGETQYF.

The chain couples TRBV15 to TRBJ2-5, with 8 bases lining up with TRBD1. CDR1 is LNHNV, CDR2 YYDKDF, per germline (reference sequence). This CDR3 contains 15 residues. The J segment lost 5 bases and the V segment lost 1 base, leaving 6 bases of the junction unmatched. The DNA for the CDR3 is TGTGCCACCAGCAGAGGAACAGGGGGGAGGGAGACCCAGTACTTC. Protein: CATSRGTGGRETQYF.